The rows below give T cell receptor beta chains drawn from one sample of a study of blood T cells in healthy people across ages. TCRdb fed the 5' RACE reads into MiXCR, producing one record per CDR3 protein. Among over 950,000 distinct CDR3 sequences listed, 51% were seen once. The sequenced material came from blood. The receptors here all came from a woman between 55 and 75 years old in good health. Each CDR3 is given with its conserved first and last residue. Size values are once, few and many counts, or a class for expanded clones, and some rows have none.

V: TRBV10-2
J: TRBJ2-4
size: NA
CDR3: CASSERDRGLYNEQYF

V: TRBV5-1
J: TRBJ2-1
size: few
CDR3: CASSPPGLAVNEQFF

V: TRBV20-1
J: TRBJ2-3
size: NA
CDR3: CSAPGISTDTQYF

V: TRBV7-6
J: TRBJ1-5
size: NA
CDR3: CASSLVAGITQPQHF

V: TRBV15
J: TRBJ2-7
size: few
CDR3: CATSEGGGTYEQYF

V: TRBV11-2
J: TRBJ2-3
size: NA
CDR3: CASSFTGRTTDTQYF

V: TRBV14
J: TRBJ2-7
size: NA
CDR3: CASSQVMGESYEQYF

V: TRBV4-2
J: TRBJ2-4
size: NA
CDR3: CASSQGQGENIQYF

V: TRBV7-2
J: TRBJ2-7
size: NA
CDR3: CASSASRGPNEQYF

V: TRBV6-5
J: TRBJ1-2
size: few
CDR3: CVVQGFYGYTF

V: TRBV6-2/TRBV6-3
J: NA
size: once
CDR3: CASSYPDHPRRLAGNEETQYF

V: TRBV14
J: TRBJ2-1
size: NA
CDR3: CASSPNFGTSISNERFF

V: TRBV20-1
J: TRBJ2-3
size: few
CDR3: CSARDGTGVGTDTQYF

V: TRBV20-1
J: TRBJ2-2
size: NA
CDR3: CSARSSTGTRAGELFF

V: TRBV10-2
J: TRBJ2-5
size: NA
CDR3: CASSESRDSKTQYF

V: TRBV4-2
J: TRBJ1-5
size: NA
CDR3: CASSHRQVNQPQHF

V: TRBV20-1
J: TRBJ2-7
size: NA
CDR3: CSARDHVGGQYEQYF

V: TRBV6-5
J: TRBJ1-1
size: NA
CDR3: CASIIPGQGKAFF

V: TRBV4-2
J: TRBJ2-7
size: NA
CDR3: CASSQELGASGYEQYF

V: TRBV28
J: TRBJ2-3
size: NA
CDR3: CASRPGPTSHTQYF

V: TRBV5-1
J: TRBJ2-7
size: few
CDR3: CASSPSSGILYEQYF

V: TRBV25-1
J: TRBJ2-3
size: NA
CDR3: CASSAGDTDTQYF

V: TRBV11-1
J: TRBJ2-3
size: NA
CDR3: CASSPWTASTDTQYF

V: TRBV7-9
J: NA
size: NA
CDR3: CASSLEIAGKREETQYF

V: TRBV6-1
J: TRBJ1-2
size: NA
CDR3: CASSAGQGIHYTF

V: TRBV6-6
J: TRBJ2-7
size: NA
CDR3: CASRDEISSGSYEQYF

V: TRBV12-3/TRBV12-4
J: TRBJ1-2
size: NA
CDR3: CASSLEGSIYGYTF

V: TRBV20-1
J: TRBJ2-3
size: once
CDR3: CSVPPADMQYF

V: TRBV9
J: TRBJ2-3
size: NA
CDR3: CASSAATRGQGTDTQYF

V: TRBV2
J: TRBJ2-5
size: NA
CDR3: CASNNRLAGSGETQYF

V: TRBV4-3
J: TRBJ2-3
size: NA
CDR3: CASSTGGGDKRGPTDTQYF

V: TRBV27
J: TRBJ2-3
size: once
CDR3: CASSPQGLAWADTQYF

V: TRBV5-1
J: TRBJ1-2
size: NA
CDR3: CASSLDTPNYGYTF

V: TRBV12-3/TRBV12-4
J: TRBJ2-1
size: NA
CDR3: CASSLYGGQNPNNEQFF

V: TRBV7-9
J: TRBJ2-2
size: NA
CDR3: CAAGGMDTGELFF

V: TRBV2
J: TRBJ2-4
size: NA
CDR3: CASSEARFGRVAKNIQYF

V: TRBV28
J: TRBJ2-7
size: NA
CDR3: CASKDRGFYEQYF

V: TRBV9
J: TRBJ2-3
size: NA
CDR3: CASSALLAGGADTQYF

V: TRBV10-3
J: TRBJ2-7
size: few
CDR3: CAISGYGTYEQYF

V: TRBV11-2
J: TRBJ2-3
size: NA
CDR3: CASRGQGTDTQYF

V: TRBV10-3
J: TRBJ2-7
size: many
CDR3: CAISPGQTYEQYF

V: TRBV5-6
J: NA
size: NA
CDR3: CASSLMLGLTYEQYF

V: TRBV7-9
J: TRBJ2-5
size: few
CDR3: CASSTYRGREAGAQYF

V: TRBV15
J: TRBJ2-5
size: NA
CDR3: CATSPGRELIGETQYF

V: TRBV5-1
J: TRBJ2-2
size: NA
CDR3: CASSLGLLAGGNTGELFF

V: TRBV19
J: TRBJ2-7
size: NA
CDR3: CASSHAGRYEQYF

V: TRBV9
J: TRBJ2-5
size: NA
CDR3: CASGLGQSQETQYF

V: TRBV27
J: TRBJ2-7
size: NA
CDR3: CASRRDTGLAYEQYF

V: TRBV5-1
J: TRBJ2-1
size: few
CDR3: CASSPGLAGGVSNEQFF

V: TRBV20-1
J: TRBJ2-1
size: NA
CDR3: CSALKSNNEQFF

V: TRBV6-1
J: TRBJ2-7
size: NA
CDR3: CASSENSGYEQYF

V: TRBV5-1
J: TRBJ2-5
size: NA
CDR3: CASSLASGSHNEQYF

V: TRBV20-1
J: NA
size: NA
CDR3: CSAIDPGQGNYEQYF

V: TRBV4-1
J: TRBJ1-6
size: NA
CDR3: CASSQWGSLHF

V: TRBV2
J: TRBJ1-1
size: NA
CDR3: CASSQDIRKGEAFF

V: TRBV5-1
J: TRBJ2-5
size: NA
CDR3: CASSLGGGKVPETQYF

V: TRBV6-2/TRBV6-3
J: TRBJ2-3
size: NA
CDR3: CASSYNGRVLAGSDFADTQYF

V: TRBV7-2
J: TRBJ2-7
size: few
CDR3: CASSLTHSSYEQYF